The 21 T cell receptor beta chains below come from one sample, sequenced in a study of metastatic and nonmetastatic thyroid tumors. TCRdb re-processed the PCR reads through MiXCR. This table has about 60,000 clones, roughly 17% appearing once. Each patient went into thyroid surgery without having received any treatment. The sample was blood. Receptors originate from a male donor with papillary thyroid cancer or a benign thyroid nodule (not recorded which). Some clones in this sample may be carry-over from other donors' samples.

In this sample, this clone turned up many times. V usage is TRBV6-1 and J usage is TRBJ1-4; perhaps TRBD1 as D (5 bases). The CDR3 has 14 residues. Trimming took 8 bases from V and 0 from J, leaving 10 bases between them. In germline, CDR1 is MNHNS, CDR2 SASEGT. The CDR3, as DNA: TGTGCCAGCCGGGACGGTCCAACTAATGAAAAACTGTTTTTT. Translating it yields CASRDGPTNEKLFF.

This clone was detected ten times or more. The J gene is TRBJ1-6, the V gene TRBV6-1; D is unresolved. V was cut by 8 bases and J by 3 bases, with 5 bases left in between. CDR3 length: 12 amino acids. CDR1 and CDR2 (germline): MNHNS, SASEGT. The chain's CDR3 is CASGDYNSPLHF. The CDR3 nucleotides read TGTGCCAGCGGAGACTATAATTCACCCCTCCACTTT.

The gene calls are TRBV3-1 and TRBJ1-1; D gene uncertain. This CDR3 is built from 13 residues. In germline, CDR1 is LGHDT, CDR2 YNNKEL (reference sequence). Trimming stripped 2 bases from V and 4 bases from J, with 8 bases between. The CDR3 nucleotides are TGTGCCAGCAGCCAACAGGTGGGCACTGAAGCTTTCTTT. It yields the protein CASSQQVGTEAFF.

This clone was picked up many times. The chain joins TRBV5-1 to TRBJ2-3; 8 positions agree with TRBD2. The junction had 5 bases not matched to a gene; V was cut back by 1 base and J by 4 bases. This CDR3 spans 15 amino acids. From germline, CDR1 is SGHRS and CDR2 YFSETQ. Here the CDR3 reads CASSLNPAGADTQYF. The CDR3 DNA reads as TGCGCCAGCAGCTTGAATCCAGCGGGAGCAGATACGCAGTATTTT.

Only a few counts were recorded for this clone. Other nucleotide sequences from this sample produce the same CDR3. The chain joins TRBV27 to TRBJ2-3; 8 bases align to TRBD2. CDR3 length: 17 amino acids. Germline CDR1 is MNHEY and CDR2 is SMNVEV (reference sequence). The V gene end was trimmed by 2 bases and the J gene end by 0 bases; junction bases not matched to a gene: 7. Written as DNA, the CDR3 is TGTGCCAGCAGTTTACCCCGCGCGGGGGGTAGCACAGATACGCAGTATTTT. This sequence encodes CASSLPRAGGSTDTQYF.

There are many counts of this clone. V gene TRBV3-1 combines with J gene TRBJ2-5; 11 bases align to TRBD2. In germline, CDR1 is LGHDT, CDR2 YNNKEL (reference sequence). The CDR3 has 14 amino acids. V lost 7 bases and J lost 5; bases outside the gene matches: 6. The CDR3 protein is CASKSSGRTETQYF. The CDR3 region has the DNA TGTGCCAGCAAATCTAGCGGGAGGACGGAGACCCAGTACTTC.

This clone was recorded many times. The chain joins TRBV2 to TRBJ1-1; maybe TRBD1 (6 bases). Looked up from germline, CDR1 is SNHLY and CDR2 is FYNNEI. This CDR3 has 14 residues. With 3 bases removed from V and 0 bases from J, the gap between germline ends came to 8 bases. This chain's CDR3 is CASSEQGMNTEAFF. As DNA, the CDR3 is TGTGCCAGCAGTGAGCAGGGGATGAACACTGAAGCTTTCTTT.

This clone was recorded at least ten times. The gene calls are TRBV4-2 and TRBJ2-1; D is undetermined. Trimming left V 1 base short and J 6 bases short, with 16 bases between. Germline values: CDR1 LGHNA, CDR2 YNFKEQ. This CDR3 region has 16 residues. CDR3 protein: CASSQGVVESANEQFF. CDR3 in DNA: TGTGCCAGCAGCCAAGGTGTAGTAGAAAGCGCCAATGAGCAGTTCTTC.

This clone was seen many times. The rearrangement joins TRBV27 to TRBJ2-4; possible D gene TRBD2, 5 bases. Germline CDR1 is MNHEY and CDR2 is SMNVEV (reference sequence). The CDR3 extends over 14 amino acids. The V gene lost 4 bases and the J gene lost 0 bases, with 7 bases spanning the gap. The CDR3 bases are TGTGCCAGCAGTTCGGGGATAGCCAAAAACATTCAGTACTTC. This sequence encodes CASSSGIAKNIQYF.

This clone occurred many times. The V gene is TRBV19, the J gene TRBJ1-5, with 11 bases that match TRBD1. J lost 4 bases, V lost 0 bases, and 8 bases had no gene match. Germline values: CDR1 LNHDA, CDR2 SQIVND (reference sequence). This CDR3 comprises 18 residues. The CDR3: CASSIESGQGVGNQPQHF. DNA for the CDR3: TGTGCCAGTAGTATAGAATCGGGACAGGGGGTGGGAAATCAGCCCCAGCATTTT. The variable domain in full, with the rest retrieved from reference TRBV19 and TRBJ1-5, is DGGITQSPKYLFRKEGQNVTLSCEQNLNHDAMYWYRQDPGQGLRLIYYSQIVNDFQKGDIAEGYSVSREKKESFPLTVTSAQKNPTAFYLCASSIESGQGVGNQPQHFGDGTRLSIL.

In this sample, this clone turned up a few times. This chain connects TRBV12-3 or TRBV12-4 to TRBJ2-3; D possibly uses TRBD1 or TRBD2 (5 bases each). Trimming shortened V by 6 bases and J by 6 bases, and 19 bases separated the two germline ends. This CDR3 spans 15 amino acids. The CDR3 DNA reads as TGTGCCAGCAGCTCTACCCCGGGACCGGGGGATACGCAGTATTTT. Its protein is CASSSTPGPGDTQYF.

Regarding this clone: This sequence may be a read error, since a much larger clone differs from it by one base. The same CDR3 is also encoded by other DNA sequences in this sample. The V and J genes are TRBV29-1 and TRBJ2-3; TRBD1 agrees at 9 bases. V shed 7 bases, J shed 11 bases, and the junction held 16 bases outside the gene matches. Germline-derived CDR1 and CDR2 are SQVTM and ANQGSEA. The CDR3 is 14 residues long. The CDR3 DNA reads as TGCAGCGCCGCTGGGACAGGGCAGGGCGGGGGGCAGTATTTT. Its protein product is CSAAGTGQGGGQYF.

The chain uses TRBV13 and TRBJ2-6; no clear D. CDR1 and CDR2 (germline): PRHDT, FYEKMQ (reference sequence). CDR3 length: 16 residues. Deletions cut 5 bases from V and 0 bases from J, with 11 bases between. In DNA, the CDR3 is TGTGCCAGCAGCCCTGTGGGGTTCTCTGGGGCCAACGTCCTGACTTTC. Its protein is CASSPVGFSGANVLTF.

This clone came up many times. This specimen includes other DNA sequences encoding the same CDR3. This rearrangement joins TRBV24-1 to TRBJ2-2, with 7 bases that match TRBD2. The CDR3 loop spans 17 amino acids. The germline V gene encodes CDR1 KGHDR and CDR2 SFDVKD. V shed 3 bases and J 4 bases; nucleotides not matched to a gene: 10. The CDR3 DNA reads TGTGCCACCAGTGATACCGGGACTACCGACATCACCGGGGAGCTGTTTTTT. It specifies CATSDTGTTDITGELFF.

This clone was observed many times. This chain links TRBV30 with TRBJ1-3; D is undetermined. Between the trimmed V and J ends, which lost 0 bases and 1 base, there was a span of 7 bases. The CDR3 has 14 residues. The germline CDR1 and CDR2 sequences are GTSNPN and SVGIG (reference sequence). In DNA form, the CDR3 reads TGTGCCTGGAGTGTAGGTGGTTCTGGAAACACCATATATTTT. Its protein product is CAWSVGGSGNTIYF.

CDR3 nucleotide sequence: TGCAGTGCTAGACGCGGGCTAGCGTGGGGACTTAACACCGGGGAGCTGTTTTTT. Translated: CSARRGLAWGLNTGELFF. The chain links TRBV20-1 to TRBJ2-2, with D maybe TRBD2 (6 bases). Trimming left V 2 bases short and J 2 bases short, with 21 bases between. The germline V gene encodes CDR1 DFQATT and CDR2 SNEGSKA (reference sequence). The CDR3 length is 18 residues.

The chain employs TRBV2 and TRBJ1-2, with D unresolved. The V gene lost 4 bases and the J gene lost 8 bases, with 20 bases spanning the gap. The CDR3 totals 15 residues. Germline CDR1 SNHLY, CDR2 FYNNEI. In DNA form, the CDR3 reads TGTGCCAGCAGTGTCAGAATTGTCGGGTACGGAGGCTACACCTTC. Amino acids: CASSVRIVGYGGYTF.

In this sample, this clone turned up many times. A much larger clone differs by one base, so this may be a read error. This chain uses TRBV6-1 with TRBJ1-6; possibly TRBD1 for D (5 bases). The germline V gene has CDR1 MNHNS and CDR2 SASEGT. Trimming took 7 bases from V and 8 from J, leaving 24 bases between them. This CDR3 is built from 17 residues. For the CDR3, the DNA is TGTGCCAGCATCCGTCTTAAACCGGGACCTAAAGATTCACCCCTCCACTTT. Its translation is CASIRLKPGPKDSPLHF.

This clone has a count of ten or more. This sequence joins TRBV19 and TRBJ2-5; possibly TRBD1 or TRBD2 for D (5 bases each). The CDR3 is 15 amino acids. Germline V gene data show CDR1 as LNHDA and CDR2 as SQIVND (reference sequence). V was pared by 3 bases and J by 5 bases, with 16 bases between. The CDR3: CASSMQWGSGETQYF. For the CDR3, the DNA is TGTGCCAGTAGTATGCAATGGGGGTCGGGGGAGACCCAGTACTTC.

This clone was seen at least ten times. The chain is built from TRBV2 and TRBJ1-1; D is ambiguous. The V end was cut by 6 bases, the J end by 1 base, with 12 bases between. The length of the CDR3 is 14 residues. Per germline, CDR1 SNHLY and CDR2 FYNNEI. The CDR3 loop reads CASRAGPQNTEAFF. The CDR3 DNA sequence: TGTGCCAGCAGGGCCGGGCCTCAGAACACTGAAGCTTTCTTT.

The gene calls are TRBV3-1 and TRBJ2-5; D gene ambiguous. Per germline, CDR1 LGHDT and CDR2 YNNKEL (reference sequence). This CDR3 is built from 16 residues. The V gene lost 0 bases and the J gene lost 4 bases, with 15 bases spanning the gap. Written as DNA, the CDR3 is TGTGCCAGCAGCCAAGATCTATGGATAGAAGGAGAGACCCAGTACTTC. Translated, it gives CASSQDLWIEGETQYF.